This entry concerns a single TCR beta chain. Other DNA sequences in this specimen translate into the identical CDR3. This entry belongs to a study of blood T cell repertoires in COVID-19. The protocol was immunoSEQ multiplex PCR, while the TCRdb copy is restricted to in-frame clones and leaves out a portion. The sample records some 200,000 clones, 88% being singletons. V was pared by 2 bases and J by 7 bases, with 5 bases between. Germline V lookup: CDR1 MNHEY, CDR2 SVGAGI. This CDR3 comprises 12 residues. Followed over time, Seattle patients had been enrolled while infection was active. This receptor was identified in a man aged 45-60 years with COVID-19, enrolled during active disease. This chain uses TRBV6-5 with TRBJ2-2; possibly TRBD1 for D (5 bases). Source material: peripheral blood. CDR3 protein: CASSYDSGELFF. As DNA, the CDR3 is TGTGCCAGCAGTTACGACAGCGGGGAGCTGTTTTTT.